The clone carrying this TCR beta chain was counted only a few times. Its antigen is unidentified. This sample is part of a study of blood T cells in healthy people across ages. Study conclusions and caveats: As age increased, TCR beta diversity per million T cells fell in a roughly linear fashion.

Primers used in a second PCR of about 7 to 12 cycles were a sample-barcoded 5' primer and a J-beta primer mix. Tagging of each cDNA molecule was performed by a template-switch adaptor with 12 random nucleotides. In TCRdb, the 5' RACE reads were re-called with MiXCR into one record per CDR3 protein. The table lists 650,000 to 1,000,000 distinct CDR3 sequences, 30% to 45% of them singletons. Germline lookup yields CDR1 DFQATT and CDR2 SNEGSKA (reference sequence). Trimming removed 3 bases from V and 5 bases from J, with 10 bases in between. CDR3 length equals 12 residues. The rearrangement links TRBV20-1 to TRBJ1-1, with D unclear. Sequenced input: blood. The receptor was isolated from a young man in good health. CDR3 DNA: TGCAGTGCTAGTAGGACGGGGACTGAAGCTTTCTTT. It specifies CSASRTGTEAFF.